This TCR beta chain was identified in a study of blood T cell repertoires in COVID-19. Method: immunoSEQ multiplex PCR; TCRdb's copy keeps in-frame clones and lacks some. This sample has about 300,000 clones, with 87% found just once. The CDR3 loop spans 14 amino acids. The ends lost 3 bases at V and 5 bases at J; junction bases unmatched: 5. The germline CDR1 and CDR2 sequences are SQVTM and ANQGSEA. The sequencing sample was made of PBMCs or T cells enriched from blood (not recorded which). This receptor was obtained from a woman under 40 who had recovered from COVID-19. This chain joins TRBV29-1 and TRBJ1-2; 11 nucleotides match TRBD1. CDR3 loop: CSVDGQGARYGYTF. The CDR3 DNA reads TGCAGCGTTGACGGACAGGGGGCGCGGTATGGCTACACCTTC.